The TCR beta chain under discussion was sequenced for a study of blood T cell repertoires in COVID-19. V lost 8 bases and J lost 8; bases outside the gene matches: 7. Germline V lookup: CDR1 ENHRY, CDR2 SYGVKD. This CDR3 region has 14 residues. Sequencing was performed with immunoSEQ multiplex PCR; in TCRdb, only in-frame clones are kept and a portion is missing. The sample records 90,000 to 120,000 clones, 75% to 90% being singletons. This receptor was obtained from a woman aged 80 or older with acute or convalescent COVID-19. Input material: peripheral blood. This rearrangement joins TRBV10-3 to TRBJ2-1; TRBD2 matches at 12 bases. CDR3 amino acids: CAIGGLAGPDEQFF. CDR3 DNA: TGTGCCATCGGCGGACTAGCGGGGCCGGATGAGCAGTTCTTC.